This TCR beta chain comes out of a study of blood T cell repertoires in COVID-19. Study-level information: COVID-19 samples, acute and convalescent, were from the United States, Italy and Spain. T cells, B-cell-depleted T cells, or PBMCs supplied cDNA or gDNA.

CDR3 length: 12 amino acids. Trimming left V 4 bases short and J 5 bases short, with 8 bases between. Per the germline V gene, CDR1 is MGHRA and CDR2 is YSYEKL. Authors' methods: Nucleated cell counts were estimated from reference gene primer amplification. Libraries were prepared by immunoSEQ multiplex PCR; TCRdb keeps only in-frame clonotypes and omits some of them. V and J calls and clone size follow that table, whereas D and trimming were derived from the DNA. The data hold around 200,000 clones, with 75% to 90% observed a single time. Sequenced input: peripheral blood. The receptor was derived from a human donor in a cohort sampled during active COVID-19. The chain recombines TRBV4-1 with TRBJ1-1, with a possible D match to TRBD1 (5 bases). DNA for the CDR3: TGCGCCAGCAGCCCCCAGGGTACTGAAGCTTTCTTT. It codes for CASSPQGTEAFF.